This TCR beta chain was recovered during a study of T cells in narcolepsy. Germline V gives CDR1 ENHRY, CDR2 SYGVKD. The CDR3 consists of 15 residues. Trimming removed 3 bases at V and 1 base at J, with 12 bases between. Some clones are missing from TCRdb's copy, which holds only in-frame ones; the method was immunoSEQ multiplex PCR. The sample records 32,000 or so clones, 60% to 80% being singletons. This clonotype originated in a human donor in good health. The V and J genes are TRBV10-3 and TRBJ1-1; D is perhaps TRBD1 (6 bases). The sequenced sample consisted of memory (CD45RA-) CD4+ T cells from blood. CDR3 DNA sequence: TGTGCCATCAGTGACCAGACAGGTTGGAACACTGAAGCTTTCTTT. This gives the protein CAISDQTGWNTEAFF.